The clone carrying this T cell receptor (beta chain) was found many times. The antigen remains undetermined. These data belong to a study of Graves' ophthalmopathy and Graves' hyperthyroidism. Study results and caveats: Among expanded thyroid clonotypes above 0.001 frequency, most also occurred in blood.

RNA served as the template for amplifying TCR beta CDR3 regions. HTBI-primed first-round RT-PCR preceded second-round multiplex PCR. TCRdb independently ran MiXCR on the multiplex PCR reads; one entry per CDR3 protein. The table has almost 750,000 distinct CDR3 sequences, about 44% seen once. The germline V gene encodes CDR1 SQVTM and CDR2 ANQGSEA. This CDR3 is 15 amino acids long. V was shortened by 0 bases and J by 0 bases, with 11 bases between the two germline ends. The sample taken for sequencing was peripheral blood. The J gene is TRBJ2-5, the V gene TRBV29-1; D remains ambiguous. The source of this sequence is an adult man with Graves' ophthalmopathy. The CDR3 sequence is CSVEDPLEYQETQYF. The CDR3 DNA reads as TGCAGCGTTGAAGATCCTCTAGAGTACCAAGAGACCCAGTACTTC.